Included here is one TCR beta chain sequence, with context. This clone was detected a few times. The antigen it binds to is not known. No base quality information exists; no much larger clone differs at one position. This specimen comes from a study of coeliac disease (dated by TCRdb to the early 2020s). A note on the overall study: High-resolution HLA typing was unavailable, so biased TRBV7-2 usage was queried as a proof of principle. Small intestinal lymphocyte fractions from coeliac and non-coeliac patients were analysed in the study using next-generation sequencing of rearranged TRB and TRG CDR3 regions. The study was aimed at characterising TR repertoires of small intestinal T cells in active, refractory type I and gluten-free-diet-treated coeliac disease. Of the 30 or so patients in the full study, roughly 22 had coeliac disease confirmed by serology and 8 were controls with non-small intestinal disorders. TRB sequencing succeeded for samples from roughly 30 subjects, including more than 20 paired bulk unsorted intraepithelial and lamina propria cell samples. Study-wide conclusions, independent of this receptor: The separation of intraepithelial from lamina propria cells did not yield high-purity fractions, so cross-contamination between compartments was possible. The authors judged the approach to be unsuitable for unbiased detection of gliadin-specific T cells, because gliadin-specific T cells are scarce and rarely shared between patients. TRB repertoires were mostly private, with most amino acid sequences found in only one sample, and V-gene usage showed no significant difference between disease groups. Lower clonality than in controls was observed in the TRB and TRG repertoires of active coeliac intraepithelial and lamina propria samples, suggesting that diverse T cells were recruited. Published gliadin-specific TRB sequences were found in about 55% of the 18 coeliac lamina propria samples but in only 1 of 6 controls.

Cells were frozen in liquid nitrogen in DMSO/FBS as aliquots of about half a million cells, with a single aliquot from each fraction going to sequencing. Endoscopy and small intestinal biopsy were performed in all 30 or so patients in the study. Lamina propria cells were released by collagenase digestion of the biopsy tissue left over after intraepithelial cell isolation. The Qiagen DNeasy blood extraction kit was used to extract genomic DNA from the frozen unsorted cell fractions. V is cut back by 6 bases and J by 4 bases, with 7 bases in the junction unmatched. From the cysteine through the phenylalanine, the CDR3 covers 14 amino acids. The read is trimmed to its CDR3 DNA, 42 bases read in frame from base 1. As encoded in the germline V gene, CDR1 is MNHNS while CDR2 is SASEGT. Preparation of the library involved the immunoSEQ multiplex PCR assay. In a multiplexed PCR, the TR loci were amplified; reverse primers were designed against J gene segments, whereas forward primers were designed against V gene segments. Amplified CDR3 regions were sequenced on the Illumina HiSeq System. As for how the authors treated the data: Closely related reads were merged with a nearest-neighbour algorithm so that PCR and sequencing errors were removed and data were collapsed into unique sequences. Each repertoire was summarised by clonality and by T cell density, with T cell density defined as TR molecules per amount of genomic DNA input. CDR3 amino acid sequences present in at least 80% of unsorted samples were defined as public TRs, and these public TRs were then tested for differential abundance between coeliac and control samples. Each lamina propria sample was queried against a list of approximately 220 published gliadin-specific TRB sequences. Kruskal-Wallis tests followed by Dunn post-tests were used to test for differences in clonality and density between disease groups. TCRdb re-hosts the immuneACCESS table, in-frame sequences only. Its copies lack some clones; in the studies checked, an unresolved V gene accounts for under half of them, and the cause for the rest is not known. V and J calls and clone size are given by that table; D and trimming were obtained from the DNA. Within this sample are roughly 4,000 clones, with approximately 50% of them counted one time only. Clones ranked in the top ten supply about 6% of the sample.

The sequenced material came from lymphocytes from the gut lamina propria. This specimen's cell subset or site label, interpreted: lamina propria cell (LPC) fraction of small intestinal biopsy. This TCR derives from a man aged 65 to 85 without celiac disease. The receptor chain draws on TRBV6-1 and TRBJ1-2, with 8 middle bases fitting TRBD1. The CDR3 has the sequence CASRQQGQGYGYTF. Read as DNA, the sequence is TGTGCCAGCAGACAACAAGGACAGGGCTATGGCTACACCTTC.